The rows below give T cell receptor beta chains drawn from one sample of a study of blood T cell repertoires in COVID-19. The data were produced by immunoSEQ multiplex PCR, yet TCRdb's version contains in-frame clones alone and is incomplete. The table includes 300,000 to 400,000 clones, 80% to 90% detected once. Input material: peripheral blood. These receptor sequences come from a man aged 30 to 39 with active or convalescent COVID-19. Each CDR3 is given with its conserved first and last residue. The D gene is left open where the match is weak.

v_call	j_call	d_call	cdr3_nt	cdr3_aa
TRBV3-1/TRBV3-2	TRBJ1-1	.	TGTGCCAGCAGCCTCAGGGTAGACACTGAAGCTTTCTTT	CASSLRVDTEAFF
TRBV27	TRBJ2-2	TRBD1	TGTGCCAGCTCACCCCGCCAGGGGGCGGGCACCGGGGAGCTGTTTTTT	CASSPRQGAGTGELFF
TRBV30	TRBJ2-6	.	TGTGCCTCCACGAGAGCGTCCTCTGGGGCCAACGTCCTGACTTTC	CASTRASSGANVLTF
TRBV6-5	TRBJ2-1	.	TGTGCCAGCAGTTACTCTACTCGGGGTTACAATGAGCAGTTCTTC	CASSYSTRGYNEQFF
TRBV9	TRBJ1-2	.	TGTGCCAGCAGCGCCGGGGAACGCCCGCCCTATGGCTACACCTTC	CASSAGERPPYGYTF
TRBV3-1/TRBV3-2	TRBJ1-2	.	TGTGCCAGCAGCTATGGACTCGAAGGCTACACCTTC	CASSYGLEGYTF
TRBV29-1	TRBJ2-1	.	TGCAGCGTTGAATTGTCGGGAGAAGGGCTAGATGAGCAGTTCTTC	CSVELSGEGLDEQFF
TRBV2	TRBJ1-1	.	TGTGCCAGCAGCAGAGGCCAGTTTTTGAACACTGAAGCTTTCTTT	CASSRGQFLNTEAFF
TRBV2	TRBJ2-2	.	TGTGCCAGCAGTGCTCTCTGGAACACCGGGGAGCTGTTTTTT	CASSALWNTGELFF
TRBV11-2	TRBJ1-5	.	TGTGCCAGCAGCCTTGGACAGAACAATCAGCCCCAGCATTTT	CASSLGQNNQPQHF
TRBV5-4	TRBJ2-3	TRBD2	TGTGCCAGCAGCCAGCGGGGGGCCAGGGCAGATACGCAGTATTTT	CASSQRGARADTQYF
TRBV6-5	TRBJ1-2	TRBD1	TGTGCCAGCAGTTTACAGGGGGCTGGAGGCTACACCTTC	CASSLQGAGGYTF
TRBV5-1	TRBJ1-2	TRBD1	TGCGCCAGCAGCTCCTCCGGGACAGGGGTCGGCTACACCTTC	CASSSSGTGVGYTF
TRBV29-1	TRBJ1-4	.	TGCAGCGTTGGTGGCCAGGAAACTAATGAAAAACTGTTTTTT	CSVGGQETNEKLFF
TRBV15	TRBJ2-2	.	TGTGCCACCAGCAGAAGCGGGCCGAACACCGGGGAGCTGTTTTTT	CATSRSGPNTGELFF
TRBV3-1/TRBV3-2	TRBJ1-6	.	TGTGCCAGCAGCCTCAGGGGTTATAATTCACCCCTCCACTTT	CASSLRGYNSPLHF
TRBV5-5	TRBJ1-5	.	TGTGCCAGCAGCTTTGCGGTCGGGGGGGAGCCCCAGCATTTT	CASSFAVGGEPQHF